Listed below are T cell receptor beta chains from one sample, sequenced in a study of cytomegalovirus exposure and HLA in healthy donors. Profiling relied on immunoSEQ multiplex PCR, and the TCRdb table lists in-frame clones only, not all of them. The data show some 170,000 clones, with nearly 80% seen just once and roughly 6% held by the top ten. Sequencing was carried out using PBMCs. The receptor set was obtained from a man aged 40-50 years in good health and CMV-seropositive. Both conserved end residues are part of each CDR3. D genes are given only for firm matches. Size values are once, few and many counts, or a class for expanded clones, and some rows have none.

V: TRBV5-4; size: .; D: .; J: TRBJ2-7; DNA: TGTGCCAGCAGCTGGGGCCCGACCGTTGACGAGCAGTACTTC; CDR3: CASSWGPTVDEQYF
V: TRBV2; size: .; D: .; J: TRBJ1-5; DNA: TGTGCCAGCCGAGGTGAGCGCAATCAGCCCCAGCATTTT; CDR3: CASRGERNQPQHF
V: TRBV5-1; size: few; D: .; J: TRBJ2-7; DNA: TGCGCCAGCAGCTTGCCGTTGTCCTACGAGCAGTACTTC; CDR3: CASSLPLSYEQYF
V: TRBV6-6; size: .; D: .; J: TRBJ1-3; DNA: TGTGCCAGCAGCCTATCGAACACCATATATTTT; CDR3: CASSLSNTIYF
V: TRBV5-6; size: .; D: TRBD1; J: TRBJ1-1; DNA: TGTGCCAGCAGCTTTACCGGACAGGGCAACACTGAAGCTTTCTTT; CDR3: CASSFTGQGNTEAFF
V: TRBV6-5; size: once; D: .; J: TRBJ1-6; DNA: TGTGCCAGCAGTTACTGGCAGGGCGGGAGGTCACCCCTCCACTTT; CDR3: CASSYWQGGRSPLHF
V: TRBV6-1; size: once; D: TRBD1; J: TRBJ2-1; DNA: TGTGCCAGCACGAAGACTGAAAACCAGGGGGCTGAGCAGTTCTTC; CDR3: CASTKTENQGAEQFF
V: TRBV28; size: .; D: .; J: TRBJ1-5; DNA: TGTGCCAGCAGTTCACACTCGACAGCGAATCAGCCCCAGCATTTT; CDR3: CASSSHSTANQPQHF
V: TRBV5-8; size: .; D: TRBD1; J: TRBJ2-1; DNA: TGTGCCAGCAGCTTGGAAGACAGGGTCATGGGTGAGCAGTTCTTC; CDR3: CASSLEDRVMGEQFF
V: TRBV28; size: .; D: .; J: TRBJ1-1; DNA: TGTGCCAGCAACCCTGGCACCCACACTGAAGCTTTCTTT; CDR3: CASNPGTHTEAFF
V: TRBV6-1; size: once; D: .; J: TRBJ1-5; DNA: TGTGCCAGCAGTGATAAGTATCGCGCAGGTAATCAGCCCCAGCATTTT; CDR3: CASSDKYRAGNQPQHF
V: TRBV4-2; size: .; D: .; J: TRBJ1-4; DNA: TGTGCCAGCAGCCAAGGTCCTAGGAGCGCAACTAATGAAAAACTGTTTTTT; CDR3: CASSQGPRSATNEKLFF
V: TRBV6-6; size: .; D: TRBD1; J: TRBJ2-1; DNA: TGTGCCAGCAGGAGTTTGGACAGGGGGCTCTACAATGAGCAGTTCTTC; CDR3: CASRSLDRGLYNEQFF
V: TRBV18; size: .; D: .; J: TRBJ2-1; DNA: TGTGCCAGCTCGCCCGGAGATAAGAATGAGCAGTTCTTC; CDR3: CASSPGDKNEQFF
V: TRBV29-1; size: .; D: .; J: TRBJ2-7; DNA: TGCAGCGTCCGACAGAGTAACTACGAGCAGTACTTC; CDR3: CSVRQSNYEQYF
V: TRBV11-1; size: .; D: .; J: TRBJ1-1; DNA: TGTGCCAGCAGCTTTCAGACAGGGAACACTGAAGCTTTCTTT; CDR3: CASSFQTGNTEAFF
V: TRBV14; size: once; D: TRBD2; J: TRBJ2-1; DNA: TGTGCCAGCACCAGGACTAGTAAGTATGAGCAGTTCTTC; CDR3: CASTRTSKYEQFF
V: TRBV5-1; size: once; D: .; J: TRBJ1-2; DNA: TGCGCCAGCAGCTTGGACAGGGCCAACTATGGCTACACCTTC; CDR3: CASSLDRANYGYTF
V: TRBV21-1; size: few; D: .; J: TRBJ2-2; DNA: TGTGCCAGCAGCAAAAGCCCTAGCGGGAACGTGTGGACCGGGGAGCTGTTTTTT; CDR3: CASSKSPSGNVWTGELFF
V: TRBV27; size: .; D: .; J: TRBJ2-7; DNA: TGTGCCAGCAGTCCGTCGAGCTCCTACGAGCAGTACTTC; CDR3: CASSPSSSYEQYF
V: TRBV27; size: .; D: TRBD2; J: TRBJ2-1; DNA: TGTGCCAGCAGTTTCCAGCTAGCGGCTTACAATGAGCAGTTCTTC; CDR3: CASSFQLAAYNEQFF
V: TRBV5-1; size: .; D: TRBD2; J: TRBJ2-1; DNA: TGCGCCAGCAGCTTTAGACTAGCGGCCTACAATGAGCAGTTCTTC; CDR3: CASSFRLAAYNEQFF
V: TRBV11-2; size: .; D: TRBD1; J: TRBJ1-1; DNA: TGTGCCAGCAGCTCACCCGCCGGGACAGGGGGAACTGAAGCTTTCTTT; CDR3: CASSSPAGTGGTEAFF
V: TRBV6-5; size: .; D: .; J: TRBJ2-1; DNA: TGTGCCAGCGGTTTACTAGGTTCCAATGAGCAGTTCTTC; CDR3: CASGLLGSNEQFF
V: TRBV11-2; size: .; D: .; J: TRBJ2-3; DNA: TGTGCCAGCAGCTCCATGACTAGCACAGATACGCAGTATTTT; CDR3: CASSSMTSTDTQYF
V: TRBV7-9; size: .; D: .; J: TRBJ2-7; DNA: TGTGCCAGCAGCTCAGAGACGAAGACAGGAGACTACGAGCAGTACTTC; CDR3: CASSSETKTGDYEQYF
V: TRBV4-1; size: .; D: TRBD2; J: TRBJ2-1; DNA: TGCGCCAGCAGCCTTGGGACTAGCGGGAGCGCCCCCTACAATGAGCAGTTCTTC; CDR3: CASSLGTSGSAPYNEQFF
V: TRBV7-6; size: .; D: .; J: TRBJ2-1; DNA: TGTGCCAGCAGCTTACAGACGGGAGTAAATGAGCAGTTCTTC; CDR3: CASSLQTGVNEQFF
V: TRBV6-5; size: .; D: TRBD2; J: TRBJ2-7; DNA: TGTGCCAGCAGTTATGAGCGGGAACCCTACGAGCAGTACTTC; CDR3: CASSYEREPYEQYF
V: TRBV19; size: .; D: .; J: TRBJ1-5; DNA: TGTGCCAGTAGTATTAGTATAAATCAGCCCCAGCATTTT; CDR3: CASSISINQPQHF
V: TRBV30; size: .; D: .; J: TRBJ2-2; DNA: TGTGCCTGGAAACGGGGCACCGGGGAGCTGTTTTTT; CDR3: CAWKRGTGELFF
V: TRBV9; size: .; D: TRBD2; J: TRBJ2-1; DNA: TGTGCCAGCAGCCGGACTAGCGGGAGTTGGGATGAGCAGTTCTTC; CDR3: CASSRTSGSWDEQFF
V: TRBV19; size: .; D: TRBD1; J: TRBJ1-2; DNA: TGTGCCAGTAGTACCTACAGGGGTGGCTACACCTTC; CDR3: CASSTYRGGYTF
V: TRBV5-1; size: .; D: .; J: TRBJ2-1; DNA: TGCGCCAGCAGCTTTTTCGGGGAGCCCGAGTTAGAGCAGTTCTTC; CDR3: CASSFFGEPELEQFF
V: TRBV7-8; size: .; D: .; J: TRBJ1-1; DNA: TGTGCCAGCAACTATGGGGCAGGGGTCGTGAACACTGAAGCTTTCTTT; CDR3: CASNYGAGVVNTEAFF
V: TRBV7-9; size: few; D: TRBD2; J: TRBJ2-7; DNA: TGTGCCAGCAGCTTACCTAGCGGGAGCTACAAGCACGAGCAGTACTTC; CDR3: CASSLPSGSYKHEQYF
V: TRBV27; size: few; D: TRBD2; J: TRBJ2-1; DNA: TGTGCCAGCAGTTTCGCTAGCGGGATGGGTGAGCAGTTCTTC; CDR3: CASSFASGMGEQFF
V: TRBV12-5; size: once; D: TRBD1; J: TRBJ2-7; DNA: TGTGCTAGTGGCCCCGACAGGGTAGGGGGGCAGTACTTC; CDR3: CASGPDRVGGQYF
V: TRBV2; size: once; D: .; J: TRBJ2-6; DNA: TGTGCCAGCAGTTTAGCTGGGGCCAACGGCCTGACTTTC; CDR3: CASSLAGANGLTF
V: TRBV6-5; size: .; D: TRBD1; J: TRBJ1-1; DNA: TGTGCCAGCAGTCTGACAGGGGTGAACACTGAAGCTTTCTTT; CDR3: CASSLTGVNTEAFF
V: TRBV19; size: few; D: TRBD2; J: TRBJ2-2; DNA: TGTGCCAGTACCCGGACAGGGACTAGCGGGACCACCGGGGAGCTGTTTTTT; CDR3: CASTRTGTSGTTGELFF
V: TRBV11-2; size: .; D: .; J: TRBJ2-7; DNA: TGTGCCAGCGGCGTGCCGGGACTGGGAGTCTACGAGCAGTACTTC; CDR3: CASGVPGLGVYEQYF
V: TRBV29-1; size: few; D: .; J: TRBJ1-5; DNA: TGCAGCGTTGAAGGTCAGGGAGGGCAGCCCCAGCATTTT; CDR3: CSVEGQGGQPQHF
V: TRBV2; size: .; D: TRBD2; J: TRBJ2-7; DNA: TGTGCCAGCAGCGGGACTAGCGGAACCTACGAGCAGTACTTC; CDR3: CASSGTSGTYEQYF
V: TRBV7-8; size: .; D: TRBD1; J: TRBJ1-4; DNA: TGTGCCAGCAGCCGCCGGGACAGGGGGCTTGCTAATGAAAAACTGTTTTTT; CDR3: CASSRRDRGLANEKLFF
V: TRBV28; size: .; D: .; J: TRBJ1-2; DNA: TGTGCCAGCAGTTTAAGGGGTCCCTATGGCTACACCTTC; CDR3: CASSLRGPYGYTF
V: TRBV28; size: .; D: TRBD1; J: TRBJ1-1; DNA: TGTGCCAGCAGCCCAGGGGGGAACACTGAAGCTTTCTTT; CDR3: CASSPGGNTEAFF
V: TRBV27; size: .; D: TRBD2; J: TRBJ2-7; DNA: TGTGCCAGCAGTTTCAGGGGACTAGTTACCGAGCAGTACTTC; CDR3: CASSFRGLVTEQYF
V: TRBV5-1; size: .; D: .; J: TRBJ2-7; DNA: TGCGCCAGCAGCTTGCAGGGGAGCGGATTTCCCTACGAGCAGTACTTC; CDR3: CASSLQGSGFPYEQYF
V: TRBV4-1; size: .; D: .; J: TRBJ2-7; DNA: TGCGCCAGCAGCCAAGAGAACAGGCCCTACGAGCAGTACTTC; CDR3: CASSQENRPYEQYF
V: TRBV19; size: .; D: TRBD1; J: TRBJ1-5; DNA: TGTGCCAGTAGTAAACAGGGGCCCACTCAGCCCCAGCATTTT; CDR3: CASSKQGPTQPQHF
V: TRBV7-2; size: .; D: .; J: TRBJ2-5; DNA: TGTGCCAGCAGCCCAACCCGGACTGGGGAGACCCAGTACTTC; CDR3: CASSPTRTGETQYF
V: TRBV10-1; size: .; D: TRBD1; J: TRBJ2-7; DNA: TGCGCCAGCAGTGCCAGGACAGGGGGCAATTACGAGCAGTACTTC; CDR3: CASSARTGGNYEQYF
V: TRBV11-2; size: .; D: .; J: TRBJ2-5; DNA: TGTGCCAGCAGCTTGGGGACTTTCCAGGAGACCCAGTACTTC; CDR3: CASSLGTFQETQYF
V: TRBV30; size: .; D: .; J: TRBJ1-5; DNA: TGTGCCTGGAGTTATGGGGACAACCTAAGCAATCAGCCCCAGCATTTT; CDR3: CAWSYGDNLSNQPQHF
V: TRBV9; size: .; D: .; J: TRBJ2-1; DNA: TGTGCCAGCAGCGTAGGGGGACTCGGCTCCTACAATGAGCAGTTCTTC; CDR3: CASSVGGLGSYNEQFF
V: TRBV18; size: .; D: TRBD1; J: TRBJ1-1; DNA: TGTGCCAGCTCACCGGGACAGTGGAACACTGAAGCTTTCTTT; CDR3: CASSPGQWNTEAFF
V: TRBV6-5; size: few; D: TRBD2; J: TRBJ2-5; DNA: TGTGCCAGCAGTTACTCGACCCTAGCGGGGGGAGAGACCCAGTACTTC; CDR3: CASSYSTLAGGETQYF